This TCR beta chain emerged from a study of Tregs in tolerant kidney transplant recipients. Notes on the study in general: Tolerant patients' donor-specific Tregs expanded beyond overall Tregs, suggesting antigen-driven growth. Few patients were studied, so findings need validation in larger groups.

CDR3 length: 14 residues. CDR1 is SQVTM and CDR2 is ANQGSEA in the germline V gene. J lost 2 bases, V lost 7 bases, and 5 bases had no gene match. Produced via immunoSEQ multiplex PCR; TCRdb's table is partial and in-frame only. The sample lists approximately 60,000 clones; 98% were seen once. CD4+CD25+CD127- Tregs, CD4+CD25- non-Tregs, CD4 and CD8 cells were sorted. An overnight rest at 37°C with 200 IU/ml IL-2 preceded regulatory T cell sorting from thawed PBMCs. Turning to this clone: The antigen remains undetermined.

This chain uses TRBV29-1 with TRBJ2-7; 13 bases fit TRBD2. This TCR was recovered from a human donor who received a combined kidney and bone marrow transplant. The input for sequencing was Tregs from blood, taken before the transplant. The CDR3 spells CSATSGRVPYEQYF. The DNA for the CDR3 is TGCAGCGCCACTAGCGGGAGGGTCCCCTACGAGCAGTACTTC.